The present TCR beta chain was sequenced within a study of cytomegalovirus exposure and HLA in healthy donors. Measured with immunoSEQ multiplex PCR; TCRdb has only the in-frame clones, and not every one. The sample lists more than 55,000 clones; 90% to 97% were seen once. The germline V gene encodes CDR1 KGHSH and CDR2 LQKENI. The CDR3 runs 15 residues. V lost 3 bases to trimming and J lost 4 bases; unmatched junction nucleotides: 6. The specimen sequenced was PBMCs. The clonotype was recovered from a man younger than 30 in good health and CMV-seronegative. The chain uses TRBV18 and TRBJ2-1; 7 bases fit TRBD2. In DNA, the CDR3 is TGTGCCAGCTCACCTCAGGGAGGGTCTTACAATGAGCAGTTCTTC. Its protein is CASSPQGGSYNEQFF.